Here is one T cell receptor (beta chain) with its context. This CDR3 is built from 14 residues. Germline CDR1 reads LNHDA; CDR2 reads SQIVND (reference sequence). The V gene end was trimmed by 9 bases and the J gene end by 5 bases; junction bases not matched to a gene: 8. Per the study methods: Quantification of nucleated cells was approximated via reference gene primer amplification. The data were produced by immunoSEQ multiplex PCR, yet TCRdb's version contains in-frame clones alone and is incomplete. That table gives V, J and clone size, and the DNA gave D and trimming. The sample includes some 60,000 clones, about 82% of them seen just once. This sample is drawn from a study of blood T cell repertoires in COVID-19. At the level of the study: Whether acute or convalescent, the COVID-19 samples came from the United States, Italy and Spain. From T cells, B-cell-depleted T cells, or PBMCs came the material, which was cDNA or gDNA.

Sequenced: peripheral blood. V gene TRBV19 combines with J gene TRBJ2-7, with TRBD1 matching 12 bases. This receptor was obtained from a human donor in a cohort sampled during active COVID-19. CDR3 bases: TGTGCCAGCACCTCTGGGACAGGGGGCAACGAGCAGTACTTC. It is translated as CASTSGTGGNEQYF.